Listed below are T cell receptor beta chains from one sample, sequenced in a study of naive and memory T cell subsets. One entry per CDR3 protein, called by TCRdb with MiXCR from the 5' RACE reads. This sample has about 62,000 distinct CDR3 sequences, with more than 6% found just once. The source of these receptors is a female donor in good health. The CDR3 runs from the conserved cysteine through the conserved F or W. D genes are given only for firm matches. Expanded clones get a size class; other rows say once, few or many, or leave the size out.

v_gene,d_gene,j_gene,abundance,CDR3nt,CDR3aa
TRBV20-1,NA,TRBJ1-2,few,TGCAGTGCCCAATCAGGGGCGAACTATGGCTACACCTTC,CSAQSGANYGYTF
TRBV5-1,TRBD2,TRBJ2-1,few,TGCGCCAGCAGCTTGGCCTATTGGCGGGAGGGCCCCAATGAGCAGTTCTTC,CASSLAYWREGPNEQFF
TRBV28,NA,TRBJ2-7,NA,TGTGCCAGCAGTCCACCCCGTAATGATGCCGAGCAGTACTTC,CASSPPRNDAEQYF
TRBV12-3/TRBV12-4,TRBD2,TRBJ2-1,NA,TGTGCCAGCAGACTAGCGGGAGTCAATGAGCAGTTCTTC,CASRLAGVNEQFF
TRBV9,NA,TRBJ2-1,few,TGTGCCAGCAGCGTAGAGATACTCAATGAGCAGTTCTTC,CASSVEILNEQFF
TRBV5-6,NA,TRBJ2-1,NA,TGTGCCAGCAGCCGATGGGCTGAGGATGAGCAGTTCTTC,CASSRWAEDEQFF
TRBV7-9,NA,TRBJ2-7,few,TGTGCCAGCAGCCAACATCGCGGGGAGCAGTACTTC,CASSQHRGEQYF
TRBV11-2,NA,TRBJ2-7,few,TGTGCCAGCAGCAGTCCACCCGGGGTTAGGGGGTACGAGCAGTACTTC,CASSSPPGVRGYEQYF
TRBV5-6,TRBD1,TRBJ1-6,few,TGTGCCAGCAGCTCGTTACAGGGGGATAATTCACCCCTCCACTTT,CASSSLQGDNSPLHF
TRBV19,NA,TRBJ1-5,NA,TGTGCCAGTACCCCCCCGGCAAAGGGTCTTAATCAGCCCCAGCATTTT,CASTPPAKGLNQPQHF
TRBV29-1,TRBD2,TRBJ2-7,NA,TGCAGCGTTGAGGAGCAAGCGGGAGGTGTCAACGAGCAGTACTTC,CSVEEQAGGVNEQYF
TRBV5-4,TRBD1,TRBJ2-4,many,TGTGCCAGCGGAAGACAGGGAGCTGGCGCCAAAAACATTCAGTACTTC,CASGRQGAGAKNIQYF
TRBV6-1,NA,TRBJ1-1,NA,TGTGCCAGCAGTGACTTGACAGAGGAAGCTTTCTTT,CASSDLTEEAFF
TRBV2,NA,TRBJ1-5,NA,TGTGCCAGCAGCGGGCTGCCTAAGGGGAATCAGCCCCAGCATTTT,CASSGLPKGNQPQHF
TRBV20-1,TRBD1,TRBJ2-7,NA,TGCAGTGCTAGAGATCGGGGACAGGGTTCCTACGAGCAGTACTTC,CSARDRGQGSYEQYF
TRBV29-1,TRBD2,TRBJ2-7,NA,TGCAGCGTTGAAACTAGCGGGGGTACTTACGAGCAGTACTTC,CSVETSGGTYEQYF
TRBV5-8,NA,TRBJ1-1,NA,TGTGCCAGCAGCTTGGTTGCTCTCAGTCAAGGGAGGAACACTGAAGCTTTCTTT,CASSLVALSQGRNTEAFF
TRBV6-5,TRBD2,TRBJ2-5,NA,TGTGCCAGCAGGGACACCGGGTCGGGAGGGGAGACCCAGTACTTC,CASRDTGSGGETQYF
TRBV4-1,NA,TRBJ2-7,many,TGCGCCAGCAGCCAAGATCTGAGGTACGAGCAGTACTTC,CASSQDLRYEQYF
TRBV5-6,TRBD2,TRBJ2-2,NA,TGTGCCAGCAGCCTTAGCGGGGGCCCGAACACCGGGGAGCTGTTTTTT,CASSLSGGPNTGELFF
TRBV2,TRBD1,TRBJ2-7,NA,TGTGCCAGCAGTGAAATCGGCAGGGGGCGAACCTACGAGCAGTACTTC,CASSEIGRGRTYEQYF
TRBV12-3/TRBV12-4,NA,TRBJ2-1,many,TGTGCCAGCAGTTCCAGGGTGGCTGAGCAGTTCTTC,CASSSRVAEQFF
TRBV12-3/TRBV12-4,TRBD2,TRBJ2-3,NA,TGTGCCAGCAGCTTAGCGGGGCGCACAGATACGCAGTATTTT,CASSLAGRTDTQYF
TRBV4-1,NA,TRBJ1-1,few,TGCGCCAGCAGCCAGGGGGGTCGGACTGAAGCTTTCTTT,CASSQGGRTEAFF
TRBV27,TRBD1,TRBJ1-2,many,TGTGCCAGCAGTTTTGGGACAGGGAATGGCTACACCTTC,CASSFGTGNGYTF
TRBV18,NA,TRBJ1-6,NA,TGTGCCAGCTCACTTATACAGGGAAAGGATTCACCCCTCCACTTT,CASSLIQGKDSPLHF
TRBV21-1,NA,TRBJ2-5,many,TGTGCCAGCAGCAAATCAGGAAAGGGGTTGAGCGCGGAGACCCAGTACTTC,CASSKSGKGLSAETQYF
TRBV6-2/TRBV6-3,NA,TRBJ1-1,many,TGTGCCAGCAACTTACGGGACCTAGAGGTTGAAGCTTTCTTT,CASNLRDLEVEAFF
TRBV28,NA,TRBJ1-4,many,TGTGCCAGCACCATTATGGGTAATGAAAAACTGTTTTTT,CASTIMGNEKLFF
TRBV6-4,TRBD2,TRBJ2-1,many,TGTGCCAGCAGTGACTCTAGCGGGAGTTACAATGAGCAGTTCTTC,CASSDSSGSYNEQFF
TRBV2,NA,TRBJ2-2,NA,TGTGCCAGCAGTGATAGTGGGGCTACCCGGACCGGGGAGCTGTTTTTT,CASSDSGATRTGELFF
TRBV12-3/TRBV12-4,NA,TRBJ1-1,NA,TGTGCCAGCAGTTTAGGACAGGCGATCACTGAAGCTTTCTTT,CASSLGQAITEAFF
TRBV6-1,NA,TRBJ1-2,many,TGTGCCAGCAGTGACATGGGGAGGCGGCCGCTTGGCTACACCTTC,CASSDMGRRPLGYTF
TRBV6-5,NA,TRBJ2-6,NA,TGTGCCAGCAGTTACTCGTGGTCCGGGGCCAACGTCCTGACTTTC,CASSYSWSGANVLTF
TRBV24-1,NA,TRBJ1-3,many,TGTGCCACCAGTGATCCGCTCAGCTACTCTGGAAACACCATATATTTT,CATSDPLSYSGNTIYF
TRBV2,NA,TRBJ2-7,few,TGTGCCAGCTCGGGGCAGACCTACTACGAGCAGTACTTC,CASSGQTYYEQYF
TRBV28,TRBD1,TRBJ2-7,many,TGTGCCAGCTCACCAGGGGGTGCCTACGAGCAGTACTTC,CASSPGGAYEQYF
TRBV5-1,NA,TRBJ2-3,many,TGCGCCAGCAGCCCCGGCTCCGGCACAGATACGCAGTATTTT,CASSPGSGTDTQYF
TRBV12-3/TRBV12-4,NA,TRBJ1-5,many,TGTGCCAGCAGTTTAGGGTGGCCCCAGCATTTT,CASSLGWPQHF
TRBV7-6,NA,TRBJ1-3,many,TGTGCCAGCAGCTTAGCGCGGCCTGGAAACACCATATATTTT,CASSLARPGNTIYF
TRBV29-1,TRBD1,TRBJ2-1,NA,TGCAGCGCTGGTGGAGGGACAGGGTCCCTCAATGAGCAGTTCTTC,CSAGGGTGSLNEQFF
TRBV6-6,NA,TRBJ2-2,many,TGTGCCAGCAGTCGGGCGGGACAGACGAATTCGAACACCGGGGAGCTGTTTTTT,CASSRAGQTNSNTGELFF
TRBV20-1,NA,TRBJ2-1,few,TGCAGTGCTAGACTCTCATCTTACGAGCAGTTCTTC,CSARLSSYEQFF
TRBV6-5,TRBD2,TRBJ2-3,NA,TGTGCCAGCAGGGTGGCGGGAGCCACAGATACGCAGTATTTT,CASRVAGATDTQYF
TRBV10-2,TRBD1,TRBJ2-7,few,TGCGCCAGCAGAGCCGGGACAGGGACGACCGAGCAGTACTTC,CASRAGTGTTEQYF
TRBV30,NA,TRBJ2-2,few,TGTGCCTGGAGTGTACTGGGGGGCGCCGGGGAGCTGTTTTTT,CAWSVLGGAGELFF
TRBV5-1,NA,TRBJ1-2,few,TGCGCCAGCAGCCCGTCTACTACGGATGGCTACACCTTC,CASSPSTTDGYTF
TRBV27,TRBD2,TRBJ2-5,many,TGTGCCAGCAGTTACGGACTAGCGGGGGCCCAAGAGACCCAGTACTTC,CASSYGLAGAQETQYF
TRBV28,TRBD2,TRBJ2-5,NA,TGTGCCAGCAGTTCTTCCACTAGCGGGGGAACCCAAGAGACCCAGTACTTC,CASSSSTSGGTQETQYF
TRBV5-1,NA,TRBJ1-4,NA,TGCGCCAGCAGCTTTACGACGGCGGGTGGCGAAAAACTGTTTTTT,CASSFTTAGGEKLFF
TRBV18,TRBD1,TRBJ1-5,NA,TGTGCCAGCTCACCACGTGGGACGACAGGGCCCAATCAGCCCCAGCATTTT,CASSPRGTTGPNQPQHF
TRBV20-1,TRBD1,TRBJ2-7,NA,TGCAGTGCTAGACCCTTGACAGGGGACTACGAGCAGTACTTC,CSARPLTGDYEQYF